This paragraph reports one T cell receptor (beta chain). Its antigen is not identified. This sample is part of a study of cytomegalovirus exposure and HLA in healthy donors. General study findings and limits: After further analysis at a later stage, under 20,000 TCR beta sequences were associated with HLA alleles at 0.05 false discovery rate.

The CDR3 contains 14 residues. Germline V gene lookup returns CDR1 MGHRA and CDR2 YSYEKL. Between the trimmed V and J ends, which lost 6 bases and 3 bases, there was a span of 13 bases. Amplification used 60 Vbeta primers and 13 Jbeta primers. Some clones are missing from TCRdb's copy, which holds only in-frame ones; the method was immunoSEQ multiplex PCR. The sample includes roughly 130,000 clones, around 57% seen only once; the top ten take around 1.9%. The sequence came from a male donor in good health and CMV-seronegative. The rearrangement uses TRBV4-1 and TRBJ2-3, with a tentative D call TRBD1 (6 bases). Sequencing was done on a sample of PBMCs. DNA for the CDR3: TGCGCCAGCAGGCGGGCAGGGGAGACAGATACGCAGTATTTT. This translates into CASRRAGETDTQYF.